Below, one T cell receptor beta chain is given with its context. The data belong to a study of cytomegalovirus exposure and HLA in healthy donors. Trimming pared 2 bases from V and 1 base from J, leaving 6 bases between. The germline gives CDR1 SGHDT, CDR2 YYEEEE. CDR3 size: 13 residues. Use of 60 Vbeta and 13 Jbeta primers characterized the PCR. Sequencing was performed with immunoSEQ multiplex PCR; in TCRdb, only in-frame clones are kept and a portion is missing. Among 160,000 or so clones listed, nearly 80% were seen once. Sample: PBMCs. V usage is TRBV5-6 and J usage is TRBJ1-1, with a possible D match to TRBD1 (6 bases). The receptor was derived from a middle-aged woman in good health and CMV-seronegative. CDR3 nucleotides: TGTGCCAGCAGCTTACAGGGGAACACTGAAGCTTTCTTT. Amino acid sequence: CASSLQGNTEAFF.